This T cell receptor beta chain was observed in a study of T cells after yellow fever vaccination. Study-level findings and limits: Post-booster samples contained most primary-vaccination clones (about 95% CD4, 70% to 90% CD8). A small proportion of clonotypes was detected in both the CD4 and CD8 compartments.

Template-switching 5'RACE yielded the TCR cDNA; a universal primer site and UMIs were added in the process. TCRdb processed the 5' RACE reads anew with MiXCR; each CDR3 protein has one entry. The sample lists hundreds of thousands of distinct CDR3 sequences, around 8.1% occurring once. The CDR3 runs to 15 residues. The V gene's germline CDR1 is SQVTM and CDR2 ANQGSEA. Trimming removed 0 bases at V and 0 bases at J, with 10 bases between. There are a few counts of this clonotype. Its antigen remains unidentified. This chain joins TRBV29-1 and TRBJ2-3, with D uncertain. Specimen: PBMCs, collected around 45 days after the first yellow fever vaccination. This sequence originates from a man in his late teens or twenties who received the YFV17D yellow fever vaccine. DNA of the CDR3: TGCAGCGTTGAAGATCCCCTTTGGAGCACAGATACGCAGTATTTT. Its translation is CSVEDPLWSTDTQYF.